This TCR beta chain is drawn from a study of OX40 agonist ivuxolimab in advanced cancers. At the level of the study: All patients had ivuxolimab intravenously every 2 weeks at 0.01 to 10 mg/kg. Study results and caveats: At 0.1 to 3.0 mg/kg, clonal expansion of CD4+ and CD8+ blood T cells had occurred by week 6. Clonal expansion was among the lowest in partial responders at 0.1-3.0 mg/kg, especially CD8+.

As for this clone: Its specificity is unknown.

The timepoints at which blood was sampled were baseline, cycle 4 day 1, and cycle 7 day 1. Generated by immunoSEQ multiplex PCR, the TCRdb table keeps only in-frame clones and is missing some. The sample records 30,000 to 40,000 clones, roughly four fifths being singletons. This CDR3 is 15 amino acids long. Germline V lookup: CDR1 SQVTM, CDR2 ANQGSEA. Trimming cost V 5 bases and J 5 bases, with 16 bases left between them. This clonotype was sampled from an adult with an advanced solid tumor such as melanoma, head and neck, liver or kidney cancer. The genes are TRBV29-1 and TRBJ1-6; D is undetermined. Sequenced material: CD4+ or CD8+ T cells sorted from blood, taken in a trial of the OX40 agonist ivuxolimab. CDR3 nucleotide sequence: TGCAGCGTTAGTCTCTCCGCGGCGGATAATTCACCCCTCCACTTT. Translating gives CSVSLSAADNSPLHF. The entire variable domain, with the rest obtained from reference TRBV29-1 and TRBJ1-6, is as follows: SAVISQKPSRDICQRGTSLTIQCQVDSQVTMMFWYRQQPGQSLTLIATANQGSEATYESGFVIDKFPISRPNLTFSTLTVSNMSPEDSSIYLCSVSLSAADNSPLHFGNGTRLTVT.